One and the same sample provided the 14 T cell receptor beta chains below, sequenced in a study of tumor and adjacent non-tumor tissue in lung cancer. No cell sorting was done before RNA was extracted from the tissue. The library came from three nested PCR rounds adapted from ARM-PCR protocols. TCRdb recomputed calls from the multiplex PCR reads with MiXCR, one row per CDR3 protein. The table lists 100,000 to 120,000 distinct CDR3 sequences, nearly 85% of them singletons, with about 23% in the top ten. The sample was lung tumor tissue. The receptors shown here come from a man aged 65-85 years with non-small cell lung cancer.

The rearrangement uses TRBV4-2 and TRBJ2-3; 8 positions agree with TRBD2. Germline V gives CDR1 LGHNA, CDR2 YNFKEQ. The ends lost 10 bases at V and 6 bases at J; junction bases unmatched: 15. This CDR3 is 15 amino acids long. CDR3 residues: CANSQEREGRDTQYF. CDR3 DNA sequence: TGTGCCAATAGCCAAGAACGGGAGGGCCGTGATACGCAGTATTTT.

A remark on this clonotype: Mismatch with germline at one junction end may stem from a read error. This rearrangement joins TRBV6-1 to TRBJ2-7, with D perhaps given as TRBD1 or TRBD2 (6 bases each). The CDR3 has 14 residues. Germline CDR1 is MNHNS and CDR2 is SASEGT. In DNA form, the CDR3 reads TGTGCCGGCAGTGAAGCACAGGGAATAAGGGAGGAGTACTTC. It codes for CAGSEAQGIREEYF.

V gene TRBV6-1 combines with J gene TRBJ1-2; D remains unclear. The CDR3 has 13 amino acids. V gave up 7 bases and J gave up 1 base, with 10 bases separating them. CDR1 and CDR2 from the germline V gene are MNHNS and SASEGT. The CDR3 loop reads CASNSIYNYGYTF. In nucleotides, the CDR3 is TGTGCCAGCAACTCGATTTATAACTATGGCTACACCTTC.

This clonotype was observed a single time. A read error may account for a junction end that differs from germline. CDR3 DNA sequence: TGTGCCAGCTGCCAATCCTTACACGAGCAGTACTTC. Its protein is CASCQSLHEQYF. The chain links TRBV4-1 to TRBJ2-7; D gene uncertain. This CDR3 comprises 12 residues. Germline V gene lookup returns CDR1 MGHRA and CDR2 YSYEKL.

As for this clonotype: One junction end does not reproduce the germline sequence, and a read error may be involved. The DNA for the CDR3 is TGTGGCAGCAGTAACGGACTAGCGGGAGTCGAGCACGAGCAGTACTTC. Translation: CGSSNGLAGVEHEQYF. The J gene is TRBJ2-7, the V gene TRBV2; 13 bases map to TRBD2. The CDR3 is 16 residues long. Germline lookup yields CDR1 SNHLY and CDR2 FYNNEI.

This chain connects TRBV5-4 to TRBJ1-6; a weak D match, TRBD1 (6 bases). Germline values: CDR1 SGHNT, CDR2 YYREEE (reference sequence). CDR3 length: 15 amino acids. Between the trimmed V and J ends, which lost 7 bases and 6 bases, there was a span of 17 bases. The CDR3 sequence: CASYLPGHLNSPLHF. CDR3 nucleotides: TGTGCCAGCTACTTACCGGGACACCTTAATTCACCCCTCCACTTT.

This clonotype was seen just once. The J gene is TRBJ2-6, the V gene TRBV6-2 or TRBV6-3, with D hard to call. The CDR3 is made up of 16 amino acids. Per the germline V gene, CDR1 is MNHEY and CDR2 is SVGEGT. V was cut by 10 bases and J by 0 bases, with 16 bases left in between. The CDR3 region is CAKSYGGVSGANVLTF. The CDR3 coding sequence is TGTGCCAAGAGTTACGGTGGGGTCTCTGGGGCCAACGTCCTGACTTTC.

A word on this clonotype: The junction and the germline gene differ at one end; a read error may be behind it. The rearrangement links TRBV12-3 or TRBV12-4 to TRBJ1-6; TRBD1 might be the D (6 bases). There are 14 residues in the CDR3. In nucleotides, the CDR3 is TGTGCTAGCAGTCGGACAGTCTATAATCCACTCCTCCACTTT. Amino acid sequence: CASSRTVYNPLLHF.

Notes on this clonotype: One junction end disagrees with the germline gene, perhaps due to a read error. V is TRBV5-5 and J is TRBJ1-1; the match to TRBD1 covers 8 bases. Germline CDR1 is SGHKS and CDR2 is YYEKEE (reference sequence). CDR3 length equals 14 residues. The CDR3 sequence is CTSTGQVRRTEAFF. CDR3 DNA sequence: TGTACCAGCACGGGACAGGTCCGGAGAACTGAAGCTTTCTTT. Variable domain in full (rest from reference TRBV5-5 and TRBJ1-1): DAGVTQSPTHLIKTRGQQVTLRCSPISGHKSVSWYQQVLGQGPQFIFQYYEKEERGRGNFPDRFSARQFPNYSSELNVNALLLGDSALYLCTSTGQVRRTEAFFGQGTRLTVV.

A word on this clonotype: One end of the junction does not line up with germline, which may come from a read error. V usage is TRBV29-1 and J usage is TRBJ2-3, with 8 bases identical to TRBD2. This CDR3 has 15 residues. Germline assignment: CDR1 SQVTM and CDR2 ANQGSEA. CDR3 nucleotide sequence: TGCAGCATGGAAAGACTAGCGACGATAACAGATACACAGTATTTT. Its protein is CSMERLATITDTQYF.

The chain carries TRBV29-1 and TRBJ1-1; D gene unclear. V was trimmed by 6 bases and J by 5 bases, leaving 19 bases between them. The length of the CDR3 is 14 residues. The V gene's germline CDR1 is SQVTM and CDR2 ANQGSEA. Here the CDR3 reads CSVIEQRTKTEAFF. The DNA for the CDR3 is TGCAGCGTCATCGAACAGAGAACTAAAACTGAAGCTTTCTTT. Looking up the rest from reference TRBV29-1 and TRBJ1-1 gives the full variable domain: SAVISQKPSRDICQRGTSLTIQCQVDSQVTMMFWYRQQPGQSLTLIATANQGSEATYESGFVIDKFPISRPNLTFSTLTVSNMSPEDSSIYLCSVIEQRTKTEAFFGQGTRLTVV.

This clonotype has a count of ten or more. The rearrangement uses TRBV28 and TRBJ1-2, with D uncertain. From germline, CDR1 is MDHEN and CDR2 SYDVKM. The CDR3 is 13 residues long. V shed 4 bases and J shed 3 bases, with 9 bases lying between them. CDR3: CASSYYSDYGYTF. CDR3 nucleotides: TGTGCCAGCAGTTATTATAGTGACTATGGCTACACCTTC.

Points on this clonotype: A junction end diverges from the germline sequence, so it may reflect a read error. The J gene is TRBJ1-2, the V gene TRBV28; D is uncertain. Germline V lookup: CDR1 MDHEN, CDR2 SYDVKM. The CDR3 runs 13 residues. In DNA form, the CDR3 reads TGTTCCAGCAGTCGACGGGCGCTCTATGGCTACACCTTC. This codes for CSSSRRALYGYTF.

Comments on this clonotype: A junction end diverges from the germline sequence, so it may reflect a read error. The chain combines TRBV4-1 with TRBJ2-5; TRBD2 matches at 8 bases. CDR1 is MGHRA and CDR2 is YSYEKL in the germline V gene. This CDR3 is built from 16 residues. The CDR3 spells CANSRLGLVSQVTQYF. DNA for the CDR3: TGCGCCAACAGCCGCTTGGGACTAGTGAGTCAAGTGACCCAGTACTTC.